The sequence of this T cell receptor beta chain was determined in a study of blood T cell repertoires in COVID-19. Generated by immunoSEQ multiplex PCR, the TCRdb table keeps only in-frame clones and is missing some. This table holds 100,000 to 150,000 clones, approximately 87% found once. The V gene's germline CDR1 is MGHDK and CDR2 SYGVNS. This CDR3 is built from 14 residues. Trimming shortened V by 2 bases and J by 4 bases, and 11 bases separated the two germline ends. Sequenced material: peripheral blood. This TCR derives from a man aged 45-65 years with active COVID-19. The chain has TRBV25-1 and TRBJ1-1; D gene unclear. CDR3 nucleotides: TGTGCCAGCAGTGAAGTCTTTTTGAGCACTGAAGCTTTCTTT. It is translated as CASSEVFLSTEAFF.